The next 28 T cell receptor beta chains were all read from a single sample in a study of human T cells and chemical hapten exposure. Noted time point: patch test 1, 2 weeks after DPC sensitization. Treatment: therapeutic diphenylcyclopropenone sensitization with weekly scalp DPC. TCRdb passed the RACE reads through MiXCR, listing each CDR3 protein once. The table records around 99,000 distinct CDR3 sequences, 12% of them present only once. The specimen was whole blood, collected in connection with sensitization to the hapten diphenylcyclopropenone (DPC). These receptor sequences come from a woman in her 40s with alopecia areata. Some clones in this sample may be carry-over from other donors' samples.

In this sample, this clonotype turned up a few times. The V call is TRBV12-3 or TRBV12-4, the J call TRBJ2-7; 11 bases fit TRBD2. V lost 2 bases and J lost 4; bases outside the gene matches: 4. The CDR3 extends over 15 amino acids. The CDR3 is CASSLRSSGGYEQYF. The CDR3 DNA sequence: TGTGCCAGCAGTTTACGGTCTAGCGGGGGGTACGAGCAGTACTTC.

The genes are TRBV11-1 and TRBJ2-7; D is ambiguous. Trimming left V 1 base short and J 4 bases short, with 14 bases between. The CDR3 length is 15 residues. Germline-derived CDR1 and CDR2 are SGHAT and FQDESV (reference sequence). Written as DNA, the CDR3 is TGTGCCAGCAGCTTAGAAGGTCAGGTGCTATACGAGCAGTACTTC. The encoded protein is CASSLEGQVLYEQYF. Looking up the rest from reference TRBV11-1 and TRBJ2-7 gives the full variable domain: EAEVAQSPRYKITEKSQAVAFWCDPISGHATLYWYRQILGQGPELLVQFQDESVVDDSQLPKDRFSAERLKGVDSTLKIQPAELGDSAMYLCASSLEGQVLYEQYFGPGTRLTVT.

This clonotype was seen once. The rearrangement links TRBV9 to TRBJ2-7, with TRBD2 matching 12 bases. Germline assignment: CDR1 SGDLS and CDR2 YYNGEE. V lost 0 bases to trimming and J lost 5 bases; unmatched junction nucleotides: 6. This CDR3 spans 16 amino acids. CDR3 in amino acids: CASSVGETSGSHEQYF. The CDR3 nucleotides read TGTGCCAGCAGCGTAGGAGAGACTAGCGGGAGCCACGAGCAGTACTTC. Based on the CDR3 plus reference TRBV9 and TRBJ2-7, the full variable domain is DSGVTQTPKHLITATGQRVTLRCSPRSGDLSVYWYQQSLDQGLQFLIQYYNGEERAKGNILERFSAQQFPDLHSELNLSSLELGDSALYFCASSVGETSGSHEQYFGPGTRLTVT.

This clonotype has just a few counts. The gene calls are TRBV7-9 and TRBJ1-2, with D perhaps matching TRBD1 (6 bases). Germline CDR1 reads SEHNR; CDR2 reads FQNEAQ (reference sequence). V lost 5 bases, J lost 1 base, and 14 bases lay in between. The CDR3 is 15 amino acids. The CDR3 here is CASSKQGSVNYGYTF. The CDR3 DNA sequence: TGTGCCAGCAGCAAACAGGGATCCGTTAACTATGGCTACACCTTC.

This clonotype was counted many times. CDR3 in DNA: TGTGCCAGCTCACCTCCTAGCGGGACAAGAGGGCAAGAGACCCAGTACTTC. Protein product: CASSPPSGTRGQETQYF. This chain links TRBV18 with TRBJ2-5, with 9 positions matching TRBD2. The CDR3 covers 17 residues. The V segment lost 3 bases and the J segment 2 bases; nucleotides outside the gene matches: 10. The V gene's germline CDR1 is KGHSH and CDR2 LQKENI.

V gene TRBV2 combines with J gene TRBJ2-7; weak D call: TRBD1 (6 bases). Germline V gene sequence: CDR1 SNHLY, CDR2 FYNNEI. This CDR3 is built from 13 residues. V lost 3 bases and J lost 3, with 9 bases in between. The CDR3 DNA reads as TGTGCCAGCAGTGAGGACAGTAACTACGAGCAGTACTTC. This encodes CASSEDSNYEQYF.

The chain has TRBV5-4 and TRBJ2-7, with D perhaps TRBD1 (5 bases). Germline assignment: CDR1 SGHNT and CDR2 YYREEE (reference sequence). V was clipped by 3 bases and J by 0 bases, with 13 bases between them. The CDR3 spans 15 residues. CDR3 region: CASSSMTDLSYEQYF. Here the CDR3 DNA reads TGTGCCAGCAGCTCAATGACAGACCTCTCCTACGAGCAGTACTTC. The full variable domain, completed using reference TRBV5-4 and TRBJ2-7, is ETGVTQSPTHLIKTRGQQVTLRCSSQSGHNTVSWYQQALGQGPQFIFQYYREEENGRGNFPPRFSGLQFPNYSSELNVNALELDDSALYLCASSSMTDLSYEQYFGPGTRLTVT.

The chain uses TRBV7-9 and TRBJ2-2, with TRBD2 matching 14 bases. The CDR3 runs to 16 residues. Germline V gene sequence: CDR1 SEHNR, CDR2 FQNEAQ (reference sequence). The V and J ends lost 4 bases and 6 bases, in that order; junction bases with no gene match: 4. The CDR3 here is CASSSGLAGEAGELFF. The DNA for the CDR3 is TGTGCCAGCAGCTCGGGACTAGCGGGAGAAGCCGGGGAGCTGTTTTTT.

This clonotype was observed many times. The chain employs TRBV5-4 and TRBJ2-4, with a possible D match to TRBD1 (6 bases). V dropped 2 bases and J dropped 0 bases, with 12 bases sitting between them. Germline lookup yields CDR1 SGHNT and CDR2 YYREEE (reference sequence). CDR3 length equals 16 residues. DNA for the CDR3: TGTGCCAGCAGCTTTTGGACAGAAGGAGCCAAAAACATTCAGTACTTC. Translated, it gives CASSFWTEGAKNIQYF.

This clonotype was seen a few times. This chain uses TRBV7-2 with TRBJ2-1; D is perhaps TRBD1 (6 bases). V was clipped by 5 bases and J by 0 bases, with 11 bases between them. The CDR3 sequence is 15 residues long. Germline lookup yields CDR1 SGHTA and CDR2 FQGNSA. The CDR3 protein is CASSDQGSSYNEQFF. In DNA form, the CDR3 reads TGTGCCAGCAGCGATCAGGGGAGCTCCTACAATGAGCAGTTCTTC.

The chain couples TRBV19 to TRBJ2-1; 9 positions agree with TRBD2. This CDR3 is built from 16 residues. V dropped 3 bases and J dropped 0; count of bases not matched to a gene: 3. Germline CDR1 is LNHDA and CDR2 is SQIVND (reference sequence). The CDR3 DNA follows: TGTGCCAGTAGTATCGATAGCGGGAGCTCCTACAATGAGCAGTTCTTC. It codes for CASSIDSGSSYNEQFF.

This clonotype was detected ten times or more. The CDR3 DNA is TGCGCCAGCAGTCGTAGGGTAGGCACAGATACGCAGTATTTT. Protein sequence: CASSRRVGTDTQYF. V is TRBV23-1 and J is TRBJ2-3, with no clear D. TRBV23-1 has ORF status, its function being uncertain. V lost 4 bases and J 1 base, leaving 9 bases between the germline ends. This CDR3 region has 14 residues.

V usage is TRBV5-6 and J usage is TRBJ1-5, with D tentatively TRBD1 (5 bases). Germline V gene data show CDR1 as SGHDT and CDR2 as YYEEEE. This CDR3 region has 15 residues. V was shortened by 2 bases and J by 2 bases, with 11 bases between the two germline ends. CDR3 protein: CASSFRVGGNQPQHF. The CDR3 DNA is TGTGCCAGCAGCTTCCGGGTAGGGGGCAATCAGCCCCAGCATTTT.

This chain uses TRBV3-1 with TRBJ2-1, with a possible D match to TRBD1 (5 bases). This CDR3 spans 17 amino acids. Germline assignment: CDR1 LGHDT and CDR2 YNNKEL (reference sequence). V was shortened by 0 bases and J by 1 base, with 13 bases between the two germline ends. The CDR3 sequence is CASSQDRVGVSYNEQFF. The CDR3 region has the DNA TGTGCCAGCAGCCAAGACCGGGTAGGGGTTTCCTACAATGAGCAGTTCTTC.

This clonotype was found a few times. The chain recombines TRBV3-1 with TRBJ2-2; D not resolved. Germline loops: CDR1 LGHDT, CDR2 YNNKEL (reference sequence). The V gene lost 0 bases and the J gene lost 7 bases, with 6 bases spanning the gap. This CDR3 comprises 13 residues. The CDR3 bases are TGTGCCAGCAGCCAAGATTCGCGCGGGGAGCTGTTTTTT. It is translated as CASSQDSRGELFF.

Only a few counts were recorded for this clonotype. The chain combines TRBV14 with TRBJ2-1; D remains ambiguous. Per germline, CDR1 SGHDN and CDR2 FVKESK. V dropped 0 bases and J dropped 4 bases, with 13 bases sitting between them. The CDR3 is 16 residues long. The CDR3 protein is CASSQELRNEYNEQFF. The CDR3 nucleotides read TGTGCCAGCAGCCAAGAATTGCGGAATGAATACAATGAGCAGTTCTTC.

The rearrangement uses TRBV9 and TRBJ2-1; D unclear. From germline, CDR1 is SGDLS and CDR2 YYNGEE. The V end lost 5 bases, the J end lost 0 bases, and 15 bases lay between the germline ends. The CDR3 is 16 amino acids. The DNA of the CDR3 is TGTGCCAGCAGTGGACGGACCCCGAGCTCCTACAATGAGCAGTTCTTC. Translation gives CASSGRTPSSYNEQFF.

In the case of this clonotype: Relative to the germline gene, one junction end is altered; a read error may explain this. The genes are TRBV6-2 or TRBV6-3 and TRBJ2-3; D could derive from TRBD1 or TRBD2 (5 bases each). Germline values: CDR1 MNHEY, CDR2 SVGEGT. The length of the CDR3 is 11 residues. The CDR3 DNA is TGTGCCAGCAGTTCCCCCGGGACGCCGAATTTT. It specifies CASSSPGTPNF.

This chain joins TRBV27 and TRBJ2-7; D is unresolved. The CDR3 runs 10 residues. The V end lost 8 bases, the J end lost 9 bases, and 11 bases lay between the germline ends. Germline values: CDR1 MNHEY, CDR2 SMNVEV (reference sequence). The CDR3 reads CASGWPGQYF. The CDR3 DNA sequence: TGTGCCAGCGGGTGGCCTGGGCAGTACTTC.

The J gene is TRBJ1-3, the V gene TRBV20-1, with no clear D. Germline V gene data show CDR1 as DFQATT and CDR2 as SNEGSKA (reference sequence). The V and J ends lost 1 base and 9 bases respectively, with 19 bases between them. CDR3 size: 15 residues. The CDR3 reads CSARVGGRPPTTIYF. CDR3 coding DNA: TGCAGTGCTAGAGTGGGCGGCAGGCCCCCGACCACCATATATTTT.

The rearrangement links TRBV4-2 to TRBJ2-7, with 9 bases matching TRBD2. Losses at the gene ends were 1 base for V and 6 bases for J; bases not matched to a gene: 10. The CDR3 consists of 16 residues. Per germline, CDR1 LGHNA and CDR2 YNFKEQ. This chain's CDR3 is CASSQVRGSGSSEQYF. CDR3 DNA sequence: TGTGCCAGCAGCCAAGTCCGGGGTAGCGGGAGTTCCGAGCAGTACTTC.

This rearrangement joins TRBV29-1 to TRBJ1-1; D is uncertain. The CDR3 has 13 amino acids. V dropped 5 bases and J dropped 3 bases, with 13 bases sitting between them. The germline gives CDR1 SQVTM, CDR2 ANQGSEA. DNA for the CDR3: TGCAGCGTTTCGACGGGTCTGTACACTGAAGCTTTCTTT. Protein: CSVSTGLYTEAFF.

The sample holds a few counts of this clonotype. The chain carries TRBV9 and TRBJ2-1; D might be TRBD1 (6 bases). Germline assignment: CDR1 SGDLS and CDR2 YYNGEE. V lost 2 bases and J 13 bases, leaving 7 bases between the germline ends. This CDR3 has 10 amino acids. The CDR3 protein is CASSVRGQFF. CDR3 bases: TGTGCCAGCAGCGTCAGGGGACAGTTCTTC.

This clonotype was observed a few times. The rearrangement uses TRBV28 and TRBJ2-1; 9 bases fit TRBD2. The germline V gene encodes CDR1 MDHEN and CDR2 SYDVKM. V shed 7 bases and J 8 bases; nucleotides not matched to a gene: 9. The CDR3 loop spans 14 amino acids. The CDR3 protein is CASKDSGSRYEQFF. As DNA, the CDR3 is TGTGCCAGCAAGGATAGCGGGAGCCGCTATGAGCAGTTCTTC.

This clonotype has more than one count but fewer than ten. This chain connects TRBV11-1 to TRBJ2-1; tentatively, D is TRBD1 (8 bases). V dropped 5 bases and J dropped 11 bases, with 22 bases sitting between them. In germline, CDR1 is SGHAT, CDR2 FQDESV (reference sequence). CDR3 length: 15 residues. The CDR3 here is CASSGQGGRWSKQFF. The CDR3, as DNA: TGTGCCAGCAGCGGACAGGGAGGGAGGTGGTCTAAGCAGTTCTTC.

The CDR3 DNA sequence: TGTGCCAGCAGCCGGGCCGGGTACACTGAAGCTTTCTTT. It translates to CASSRAGYTEAFF. The chain has TRBV12-3 or TRBV12-4 and TRBJ1-1; D remains ambiguous. CDR3 size: 13 residues. V was shortened by 6 bases and J by 3 bases, with 11 bases between the two germline ends.

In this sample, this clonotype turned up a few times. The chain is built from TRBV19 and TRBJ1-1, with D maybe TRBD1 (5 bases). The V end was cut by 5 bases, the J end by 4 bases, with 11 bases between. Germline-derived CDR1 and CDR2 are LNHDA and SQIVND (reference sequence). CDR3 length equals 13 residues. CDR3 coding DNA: TGTGCCAGTAGTGGGGGGTGGAGCACTGAAGCTTTCTTT. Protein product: CASSGGWSTEAFF.

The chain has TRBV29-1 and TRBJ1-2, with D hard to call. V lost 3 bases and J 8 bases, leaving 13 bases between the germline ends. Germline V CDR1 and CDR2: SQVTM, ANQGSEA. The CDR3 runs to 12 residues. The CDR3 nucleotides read TGCAGCGTTGATCCACTATCCCAGGGCTACACCTTC. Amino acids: CSVDPLSQGYTF.